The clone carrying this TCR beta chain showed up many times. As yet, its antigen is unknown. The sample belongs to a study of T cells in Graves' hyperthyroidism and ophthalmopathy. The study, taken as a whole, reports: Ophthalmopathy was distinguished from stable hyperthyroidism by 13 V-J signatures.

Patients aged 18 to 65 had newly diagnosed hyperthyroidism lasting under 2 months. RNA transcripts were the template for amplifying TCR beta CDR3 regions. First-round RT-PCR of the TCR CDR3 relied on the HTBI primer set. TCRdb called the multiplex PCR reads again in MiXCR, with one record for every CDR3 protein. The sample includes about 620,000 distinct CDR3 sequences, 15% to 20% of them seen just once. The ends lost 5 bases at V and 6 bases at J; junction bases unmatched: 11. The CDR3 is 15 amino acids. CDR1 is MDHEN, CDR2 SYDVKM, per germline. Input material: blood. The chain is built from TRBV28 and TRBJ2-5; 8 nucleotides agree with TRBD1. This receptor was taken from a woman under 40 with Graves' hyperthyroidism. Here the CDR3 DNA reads TGTGCCAGCAGTCCCTCGACAGGGGCAGGGAAGACCCAGTACTTC. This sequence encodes CASSPSTGAGKTQYF.